Following are 3 T cell receptor beta chains from one sample sequenced in a study of blood T cell repertoires in COVID-19. The assay was immunoSEQ multiplex PCR, and TCRdb's table has in-frame clones only and misses some. Of some 110,000 clones listed, about 82% are singletons. Sequences were obtained from peripheral blood. The receptor source for this set is a man in his 60s with active or convalescent COVID-19.

The chain employs TRBV19 and TRBJ2-7, with D unresolved. This CDR3 has 13 residues. CDR1 LNHDA and CDR2 SQIVND come from the germline V gene (reference sequence). V lost 3 bases and J lost 3, with 9 bases in between. In nucleotides, the CDR3 is TGTGCCAGTAGTATTGGAGCTGACTACGAGCAGTACTTC. It specifies CASSIGADYEQYF.

About this clone itself: The same CDR3 also results from other DNA sequences found in this sample. The chain combines TRBV4-1 with TRBJ1-2, with D possibly being TRBD1 (5 bases). The germline gives CDR1 MGHRA, CDR2 YSYEKL. The CDR3 extends over 14 amino acids. The ends were cut back, 0 bases at V and 0 bases at J, with 5 bases in the middle. The CDR3 DNA reads TGCGCCAGCAGCCAAGACAGGGCTAACTATGGCTACACCTTC. Translated: CASSQDRANYGYTF.

The chain recombines TRBV5-1 with TRBJ2-2, with 7 positions matching TRBD2. The CDR3 spans 15 residues. The V gene's germline CDR1 is SGHRS and CDR2 YFSETQ. Trimming at V came to 0 bases and at J to 6 bases, leaving 5 bases not matched to a gene. DNA for the CDR3: TGCGCCAGCAGCTTGGTGGCGGGAGATGCCGGGGAGCTGTTTTTT. Encoded protein: CASSLVAGDAGELFF.